A selection of T cell receptor beta chains follows, all from one sample in a study of blood T cell repertoires in COVID-19. The assay was immunoSEQ multiplex PCR, and TCRdb's table has in-frame clones only and misses some. The sample has 250,000 or so clones; about 91% are singletons. Sequenced material: peripheral blood. These receptors all come from a young woman with COVID-19, enrolled during active disease. CDR3s include the opening cysteine and the closing phenylalanine or tryptophan. D genes are given only for firm matches. The size field is filled for only some rows; it gives once, few, many or a size class.

CDR3aa | CDR3nt | abundance | j_gene | v_gene | d_gene
CASSLGVAARTDTQYF | TGTGCCAGCAGCTTAGGGGTAGCGGCCCGCACAGATACGCAGTATTTT | - | TRBJ2-3 | TRBV7-2 | -
CASSYGQGGTEAFF | TGCGCCAGCAGCTACGGACAGGGTGGCACTGAAGCTTTCTTT | - | TRBJ1-1 | TRBV5-1 | TRBD1
CASSQVGVMGQNNSPLHF | TGCGCCAGCAGCCAAGTGGGGGTGATGGGACAGAATAATTCACCCCTCCACTTT | - | TRBJ1-6 | TRBV4-1 | TRBD1
CAWSVLGWAGSNEKLFF | TGTGCCTGGAGTGTACTGGGGTGGGCAGGGTCCAATGAAAAACTGTTTTTT | - | TRBJ1-4 | TRBV30 | -
CSVEGQTDTQYF | TGCAGCGTTGAAGGTCAGACAGATACGCAGTATTTT | - | TRBJ2-3 | TRBV29-1 | -
CASSLASYAGSEQYF | TGTGCCAGCAGCTTAGCGAGTTATGCAGGGTCCGAGCAGTACTTC | - | TRBJ2-7 | TRBV7-9 | -
CASSLAGGGAGELFF | TGTGCCAGCAGTTTAGCAGGGGGCGGCGCCGGGGAGCTGTTTTTT | - | TRBJ2-2 | TRBV27 | TRBD1
CASSYNVLTF | TGTGCCAGCAGCTACAACGTCCTGACTTTC | - | TRBJ2-6 | TRBV2 | -
CASRADRDFTDTQYF | TGTGCCAGCAGAGCCGACAGGGACTTCACAGATACGCAGTATTTT | - | TRBJ2-3 | TRBV6-5 | -
CASSQDLGLAPEQETQYF | TGTGCCAGCAGCCAAGATTTGGGACTAGCGCCCGAACAAGAGACCCAGTACTTC | - | TRBJ2-5 | TRBV4-2 | TRBD2
CASSDGGGTGIQYF | TGCGCCAGCAGCGATGGTGGCGGGACGGGCATTCAGTACTTC | - | TRBJ2-4 | TRBV5-1 | -
CASSYPDTQYF | TGTGCCAGCAGTTACCCGGATACGCAGTATTTT | - | TRBJ2-3 | TRBV6-2/TRBV6-3 | -
CASSILAGELTNEQFF | TGTGCCAGTAGTATTTTAGCGGGAGAGTTGACAAATGAGCAGTTCTTC | - | TRBJ2-1 | TRBV19 | TRBD2
CASSQGPEFGELFF | TGCGCCAGCAGCCAAGGGCCGGAGTTCGGGGAGCTGTTTTTT | - | TRBJ2-2 | TRBV4-1 | -
CASSRRQGDEKLFF | TGCGCCAGCAGCAGGAGACAGGGGGATGAAAAACTGTTTTTT | - | TRBJ1-4 | TRBV5-1 | TRBD1
CASSPQGQGNQPQHF | TGTGCCAGCTCACCACAAGGACAGGGGAATCAGCCCCAGCATTTT | - | TRBJ1-5 | TRBV18 | TRBD1
CSAYNNYGYTF | TGCAGTGCTTACAATAACTATGGCTACACCTTC | - | TRBJ1-2 | TRBV20-1 | -
CASSLRDRANSPLHF | TGTGCCAGCAGCTTACGGGACAGGGCCAATTCACCCCTCCACTTT | - | TRBJ1-6 | TRBV7-8 | TRBD1
CASSLGTGPNQPQHF | TGTGCCAGCAGCTTGGGGACAGGCCCAAATCAGCCCCAGCATTTT | - | TRBJ1-5 | TRBV7-2 | TRBD1
CASSQDPDLLPGGPTDTQYF | TGTGCCAGCAGCCAAGATCCTGATCTACTACCGGGAGGGCCCACAGATACGCAGTATTTT | - | TRBJ2-3 | TRBV3-1/TRBV3-2 | TRBD2
CASSQADQADPEAFF | TGCGCCAGCAGCCAAGCAGACCAGGCAGATCCAGAGGCTTTCTTT | - | TRBJ1-1 | TRBV4-3 | -
CASSPRSIQLGQGSYEQYF | TGCGCCAGCAGTCCAAGATCAATACAATTGGGACAGGGCTCCTACGAGCAGTACTTC | - | TRBJ2-7 | TRBV4-1 | TRBD1
CATSEWTGYGYTF | TGTGCCACCAGTGAGTGGACAGGCTATGGCTACACCTTC | few | TRBJ1-2 | TRBV24-1 | TRBD1
CASSPGTGYGYTF | TGTGCCAGCAGTCCCGGGACAGGCTATGGCTACACCTTC | - | TRBJ1-2 | TRBV6-5 | TRBD1
CASSFAVAIMNTEAFF | TGTGCCAGCAGTTTCGCAGTGGCCATAATGAACACTGAAGCTTTCTTT | once | TRBJ1-1 | TRBV28 | -
CASSLRTGRYTEAFF | TGTGCCAGCTCATTACGGACAGGGAGGTATACTGAAGCTTTCTTT | - | TRBJ1-1 | TRBV18 | TRBD1
CAISEKSAGGGETQYF | TGTGCCATCAGTGAGAAGTCGGCGGGAGGGGGTGAGACCCAGTACTTC | - | TRBJ2-5 | TRBV10-3 | TRBD2
CASSRFLAGVGETQYF | TGTGCCAGCAGCCGCTTTCTAGCGGGAGTTGGGGAGACCCAGTACTTC | - | TRBJ2-5 | TRBV5-4 | TRBD2